Presented here are 29 T cell receptor beta chains from one specimen sequenced in a study of response to subunit inactivated influenza vaccine. MiXCR, applied by TCRdb to the RT-PCR reads, yields one record per CDR3 protein. The sample carries 250,000 to 350,000 distinct CDR3 sequences, about 20% recorded once. The sequencing used PBMCs from blood, collected about 20 months after vaccination. The receptors derive from a man between 50 and 75 years old who received an inactivated influenza vaccine.

This clonotype was observed a few times. V usage is TRBV5-1 and J usage is TRBJ2-7; TRBD1 is a possible D gene (6 bases). The CDR3 sequence is 15 residues long. Germline V gene lookup returns CDR1 SGHRS and CDR2 YFSETQ. The V end was cut by 0 bases, the J end by 4 bases, with 14 bases between. CDR3 protein: CASSLVPGAVYEQYF. The CDR3 DNA is TGCGCCAGCAGCTTGGTCCCAGGGGCAGTGTACGAGCAGTACTTC.

The chain couples TRBV12-3 or TRBV12-4 to TRBJ2-7; D may be TRBD1 (5 bases). V lost 3 bases and J 3 bases, leaving 9 bases between the germline ends. The CDR3 sequence is 13 residues long. The CDR3 sequence is CASSLEGVYEQYF. The CDR3 bases are TGTGCCAGCAGTTTGGAAGGGGTCTACGAGCAGTACTTC.

This clonotype was seen more than once but under ten times. The chain carries TRBV11-1 and TRBJ1-5; D is undetermined. In germline, CDR1 is SGHAT, CDR2 FQDESV (reference sequence). CDR3 length: 20 residues. Trimming shortened V by 0 bases and J by 3 bases, and 24 bases separated the two germline ends. CDR3 amino acids: CASSLAIGDLNAYNNQPQHF. The CDR3 DNA sequence: TGTGCCAGCAGCTTAGCGATAGGTGACCTGAACGCCTACAACAATCAGCCCCAGCATTTT.

This clonotype was found a few times. The CDR3 is CASSAGQGRSNGYTF. The CDR3 coding sequence is TGCGCCAGCAGCGCTGGACAGGGGAGGTCCAATGGCTACACCTTC. This chain joins TRBV10-2 and TRBJ1-2; 9 bases align to TRBD1. This CDR3 has 15 residues. The V gene's germline CDR1 is WSHSY and CDR2 SAAADI. The junction had 11 bases not matched to a gene; V was cut back by 6 bases and J by 6 bases.

CDR3 amino acids: CASSLAERLKNIQYF. The CDR3 bases are TGTGCCAGCAGCTTAGCTGAGCGGCTCAAAAACATTCAGTACTTC. The J gene is TRBJ2-4, the V gene TRBV11-2, with D possibly being TRBD2 (5 bases). This CDR3 region has 15 residues. Looked up from germline, CDR1 is SGHAT and CDR2 is FQNNGV. Deletions cut 1 base from V and 3 bases from J, with 10 bases between.

The rearrangement uses TRBV20-1 and TRBJ1-2; maybe TRBD1 (5 bases). The CDR3 loop spans 10 amino acids. Germline V gene data show CDR1 as DFQATT and CDR2 as SNEGSKA (reference sequence). The V gene lost 6 bases and the J gene lost 6 bases, with 8 bases spanning the gap. Here the CDR3 reads CSAGHNGYTF. The CDR3 DNA is TGCAGTGCCGGACATAATGGCTACACCTTC.

This clonotype was seen repeatedly, ten times or more. The chain is built from TRBV7-8 and TRBJ2-3; D not resolved. The CDR3 sequence is 18 residues long. CDR1 is SGHVS and CDR2 is FQNEAQ in the germline V gene. The V and J ends lost 5 bases and 2 bases respectively, with 23 bases between them. The CDR3 sequence is CASSLPVRLRRFTDTQYF. As DNA, the CDR3 is TGTGCCAGCAGCCTTCCAGTACGGTTAAGAAGATTCACAGATACGCAGTATTTT.

The chain has TRBV5-1 and TRBJ2-2; the D is unclear. Deletions cut 2 bases from V and 0 bases from J, with 8 bases between. The CDR3 contains 15 residues. The germline CDR1 and CDR2 sequences are SGHRS and YFSETQ. CDR3 in amino acids: CASSLGPPNTGELFF. Here the CDR3 DNA reads TGCGCCAGCAGCTTAGGGCCTCCGAACACCGGGGAGCTGTTTTTT.

V is TRBV29-1 and J is TRBJ2-1, with 10 bases identical to TRBD1. V lost 7 bases and J lost 4; bases outside the gene matches: 4. The V gene's germline CDR1 is SQVTM and CDR2 ANQGSEA. The CDR3 consists of 13 residues. CDR3 loop: CSAWTGGYNEQFF. In nucleotides, the CDR3 is TGCAGCGCTTGGACAGGGGGATACAATGAGCAGTTCTTC.

V and J are TRBV28 and TRBJ2-1; 9 bases fit TRBD2. The CDR3 extends over 16 amino acids. The germline CDR1 and CDR2 sequences are MDHEN and SYDVKM. Trimming cost V 1 base and J 4 bases; bases outside gene matches: 5. CDR3 sequence: CASSLSGTSSYNEQFF. CDR3 DNA sequence: TGTGCCAGCAGTTTATCAGGGACTAGCAGTTACAATGAGCAGTTCTTC.

Of note for this clonotype: The DNA is omitted, as the CDR3 cannot be located on it reliably, and the CDR3 follows TCRdb's listing. The chain combines TRBV6-1 with TRBJ1-5; the DNA was not used to check the table's D call, TRBD1. The germline V gene has CDR1 MNHNS and CDR2 SASEGT. The CDR3 adds up to 15 amino acids, both ends counted. CDR3 protein: CASSPSAPGYQPQHF.

The J gene is TRBJ2-2, the V gene TRBV12-3 or TRBV12-4; 14 bases fit TRBD2. The V segment lost 1 base and the J segment 4 bases; nucleotides outside the gene matches: 5. The CDR3 has 18 amino acids. The CDR3 loop is CASSLGLAGGHVTGELFF. The CDR3 DNA follows: TGTGCCAGCAGTTTAGGACTAGCGGGGGGGCACGTCACCGGGGAGCTGTTTTTT.

The chain has TRBV4-2 and TRBJ2-1, with 12 bases fitting TRBD2. V lost 5 bases and J lost 4; bases outside the gene matches: 3. This CDR3 is 15 amino acids long. Germline V gene lookup returns CDR1 LGHNA and CDR2 YNFKEQ. Written as DNA, the CDR3 is TGTGCCAGCAGCTCTAGCGGGGGGGAGTACAATGAGCAGTTCTTC. It is translated as CASSSSGGEYNEQFF.

This clonotype was seen a handful of times. The chain carries TRBV7-9 and TRBJ1-6, with TRBD1 as a possible D gene (5 bases). CDR1 is SEHNR, CDR2 FQNEAQ, per germline (reference sequence). The CDR3 is 14 residues long. Trimming stripped 5 bases from V and 7 bases from J, with 12 bases between. CDR3 sequence reads: CASSIGGRNSPLHF. In nucleotides, the CDR3 is TGTGCCAGCAGCATCGGGGGGAGGAATTCACCCCTCCACTTT.

This chain joins TRBV28 and TRBJ1-1; tentatively, D is TRBD1 (6 bases). Germline V gives CDR1 MDHEN, CDR2 SYDVKM. This CDR3 region has 17 residues. V was trimmed by 0 bases and J by 2 bases, leaving 16 bases between them. CDR3 nucleotide sequence: TGTGCCAGCAGTTTATGGACGGTCAGGGGCCCCAACACTGAAGCTTTCTTT. Amino acid sequence: CASSLWTVRGPNTEAFF. Drawing the rest from reference TRBV28 and TRBJ1-1, the complete variable domain is DVKVTQSSRYLVKRTGEKVFLECVQDMDHENMFWYRQDPGLGLRLIYFSYDVKMKEKGDIPEGYSVSREKKERFSLILESASTNQTSMYLCASSLWTVRGPNTEAFFGQGTRLTVV.

Note on this clonotype: A clone one base away is much larger, so this may be a read error. The rearrangement joins TRBV12-3 or TRBV12-4 to TRBJ1-2; D remains unclear. The V end lost 7 bases, the J end lost 4 bases, and 19 bases lay between the germline ends. The CDR3 extends over 15 amino acids. Here the CDR3 DNA reads TGTGCCAGCACCCGAATGGACCGGTTTGTCTATGGCTACACCTTC. Translated: CASTRMDRFVYGYTF.

This clonotype has more than one count but fewer than ten. This chain links TRBV12-3 or TRBV12-4 with TRBJ2-5; D perhaps matches TRBD1 (5 bases). The CDR3 is 14 amino acids. Trimming removed 3 bases at V and 4 bases at J, with 12 bases between. The CDR3 protein is CASSFSAQGETQYF. CDR3 DNA sequence: TGTGCCAGCAGTTTTTCGGCTCAGGGAGAGACCCAGTACTTC.

This chain joins TRBV29-1 and TRBJ1-5, with 7 bases lining up with TRBD1. The CDR3 is 14 residues long. J lost 2 bases, V lost 6 bases, and 7 bases had no gene match. CDR1 and CDR2 (germline): SQVTM, ANQGSEA. CDR3: CSVITGTGNQPQHF. For the CDR3, the DNA is TGCAGCGTAATAACAGGGACAGGCAATCAGCCCCAGCATTTT.

J is TRBJ1-4 and V is TRBV7-8; D not certain. This CDR3 is built from 16 residues. V dropped 2 bases and J dropped 0 bases, with 10 bases sitting between them. Germline V gene data show CDR1 as SGHVS and CDR2 as FQNEAQ. The CDR3 is CASSLRPKATNEKLFF. Written as DNA, the CDR3 is TGTGCCAGCAGCTTAAGGCCTAAAGCAACTAATGAAAAACTGTTTTTT.

This rearrangement joins TRBV12-3 or TRBV12-4 to TRBJ2-7, with D possibly being TRBD1 or TRBD2 (5 bases each). V lost 5 bases to trimming and J lost 5 bases, with 10 bases between them. This CDR3 is 12 amino acids long. This chain's CDR3 is CASSLGTDEQYF. CDR3 nucleotide sequence: TGTGCCAGCAGTCTAGGGACCGACGAGCAGTACTTC.

This clonotype has at least ten counts. This chain connects TRBV5-6 to TRBJ1-5; no clear D. The CDR3 length is 15 residues. Trimming shortened V by 3 bases and J by 2 bases, and 12 bases separated the two germline ends. CDR1 is SGHDT and CDR2 is YYEEEE in the germline V gene. DNA for the CDR3: TGTGCCAGCAGCTCCGGGATGATGGGCAATCAGCCCCAGCATTTT. Translation gives CASSSGMMGNQPQHF.

This clonotype was seen at least ten times. The chain uses TRBV19 and TRBJ1-1; D gene uncertain. The CDR3 has 13 residues. The ends were cut back, 4 bases at V and 2 bases at J, with 8 bases in the middle. Germline CDR1 is LNHDA and CDR2 is SQIVND (reference sequence). CDR3 sequence: CASSKVRNTEAFF. CDR3 bases: TGTGCCAGTAGTAAGGTGAGAAACACTGAAGCTTTCTTT.

This clonotype was counted only a few times. The chain joins TRBV9 to TRBJ2-1; D gene unclear. The length of the CDR3 is 15 residues. Trimming took 2 bases from V and 0 from J, leaving 9 bases between them. From germline, CDR1 is SGDLS and CDR2 YYNGEE. In DNA form, the CDR3 reads TGTGCCAGCAGCGTGGGTCTCAGCTCCTACAATGAGCAGTTCTTC. This sequence encodes CASSVGLSSYNEQFF.

This clonotype was found a few times. CDR3 sequence: CASSPVPDSYYEQYF. The DNA of the CDR3 is TGTGCCAGCAGCCCAGTGCCGGACTCATACTACGAGCAGTACTTC. This chain uses TRBV11-2 with TRBJ2-7; D may be TRBD2 (5 bases). The V and J ends lost 5 bases and 3 bases respectively, with 17 bases between them. Looked up from germline, CDR1 is SGHAT and CDR2 is FQNNGV. The CDR3 has 15 residues.

The V gene is TRBV7-2, the J gene TRBJ2-5, with unresolved D. V shed 3 bases and J shed 2 bases, with 7 bases lying between them. The CDR3 is 13 amino acids. Germline CDR1 reads SGHTA; CDR2 reads FQGNSA. CDR3 residues: CASSFSQQETQYF. The CDR3 nucleotides are TGTGCCAGCAGCTTTTCCCAGCAAGAGACCCAGTACTTC.

The V call is TRBV28, the J call TRBJ2-2; 8 bases agree with TRBD2. The trim removed 7 bases at V and 1 base at J, leaving 5 bases unmatched. The CDR3 length is 15 residues. Germline CDR1 and CDR2: MDHEN and SYDVKM. CDR3 sequence: CASNSGGKNTGELFF. The CDR3 region has the DNA TGTGCCAGCAACAGCGGGGGCAAGAACACCGGGGAGCTGTTTTTT.

Only a few counts were recorded for this clonotype. The rearrangement links TRBV5-1 to TRBJ1-2, with 7 bases that match TRBD1. The CDR3 extends over 14 amino acids. The germline CDR1 and CDR2 sequences are SGHRS and YFSETQ. J lost 2 bases, V lost 4 bases, and 5 bases had no gene match. Here the CDR3 reads CASSQIQGNYGYTF. Written as DNA, the CDR3 is TGCGCCAGCAGCCAAATACAGGGGAACTATGGCTACACCTTC.

This chain uses TRBV6-5 with TRBJ2-7; 8 nucleotides line up with TRBD2. V lost 2 bases, J lost 1 base, and 4 bases stayed unmatched. The germline V gene has CDR1 MNHEY and CDR2 SVGAGI. The CDR3 has 15 amino acids. The CDR3 here is CASSYSGGLSYEQYF. The CDR3 nucleotides read TGTGCCAGCAGTTACAGCGGGGGCCTTTCCTACGAGCAGTACTTC.

The sample holds a few counts of this clonotype. Here the CDR3 reads CASSLTRTPETYTF. The CDR3 nucleotides are TGTGCCAGTAGTTTAACCAGGACACCGGAAACCTACACCTTC. This chain uses TRBV19 with TRBJ1-2, with a possible D match to TRBD1 (5 bases). V was trimmed by 5 bases and J by 10 bases, leaving 20 bases between them. The length of the CDR3 is 14 residues. The germline gives CDR1 LNHDA, CDR2 SQIVND (reference sequence).